This T cell receptor (beta chain) was captured by sequencing in a study of shared clonotypes between healthy human individuals. About this clone itself: Its antigen is currently unknown.

Study-wide results and limits: Estimated richness values were generally larger in naive subsets than in memory subsets. Naive CD4 clonotypes were shared across a handful of donors at around 5%.

The method was immunoSEQ multiplex PCR; TCRdb's version includes in-frame clones alone and lacks a portion of them. This sample has 180,000 or so clones, with approximately 92% found just once. Into CD45RA+ naive and CD45RA-negative memory subsets, the CD4+ cells were split. The CDR3 is 15 residues long. V lost 5 bases and J lost 4; bases outside the gene matches: 8. Germline V lookup: CDR1 SGHTA, CDR2 FQGNSA. This receptor was obtained from a woman in her twenties or thirties in good health. What was sequenced was naive CD4+ T cells sorted from blood. The subset denotes: CD45RA+ positively selected. J is TRBJ2-3 and V is TRBV7-2, with TRBD1 identical over 8 bases. The CDR3 sequence is CASSIGTGGPDTQYF. CDR3 nucleotides: TGTGCCAGCAGCATTGGGACAGGAGGCCCAGATACGCAGTATTTT.